This entry is about one TCR beta chain. Its specificity is not known. The data derive from a study of early stage breast cancer tumors. Looking at the study overall: About 70% of the 16 invasive tumors were ER+, PR+ and HER2-.

Repertoires were generated with immunoSEQ multiplex PCR, while TCRdb's copy carries only in-frame clones and drops some. This table holds about 28,000 clones, roughly four fifths found once. CDR1 MRHNA and CDR2 SNTAGT come from the germline V gene. With 0 bases removed from V and 3 bases from J, the gap between germline ends came to 4 bases. This CDR3 has 13 amino acids. Study-wide findings and caveats: Compared with adjacent normal breast tissue, tumors showed around 2.7-fold greater T cell density and higher clonality.

Sample: blood. The chain couples TRBV6-4 to TRBJ2-3; D uncertain. The sequence was obtained from a person in their forties with breast cancer. The CDR3 region has the DNA TGTGCCAGCAGTGACTCTCCGACAGATACGCAGTATTTT. Amino acids: CASSDSPTDTQYF.